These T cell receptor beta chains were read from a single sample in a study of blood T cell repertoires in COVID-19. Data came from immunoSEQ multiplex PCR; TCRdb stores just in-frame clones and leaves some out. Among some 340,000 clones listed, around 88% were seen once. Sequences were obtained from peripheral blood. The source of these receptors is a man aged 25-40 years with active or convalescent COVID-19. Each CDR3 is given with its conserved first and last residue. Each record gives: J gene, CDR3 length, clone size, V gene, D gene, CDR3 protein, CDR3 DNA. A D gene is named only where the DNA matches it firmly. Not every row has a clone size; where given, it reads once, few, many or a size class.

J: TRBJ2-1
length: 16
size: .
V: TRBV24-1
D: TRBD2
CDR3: CATSDPTSGGAGEQFF
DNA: TGTGCCACCAGTGACCCTACTAGCGGGGGGGCCGGTGAGCAGTTCTTC

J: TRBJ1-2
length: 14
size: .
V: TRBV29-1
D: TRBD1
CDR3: CSVESWDRGYGYTF
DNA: TGCAGCGTTGAGAGTTGGGACAGGGGATATGGCTACACCTTC

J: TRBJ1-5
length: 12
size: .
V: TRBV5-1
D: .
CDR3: CANVSGAQPQHF
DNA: TGCGCCAACGTTTCAGGGGCACAGCCCCAGCATTTT

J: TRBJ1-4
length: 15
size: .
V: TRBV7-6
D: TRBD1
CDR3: CASSWDSATNEKLFF
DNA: TGTGCCAGCAGCTGGGACAGTGCAACTAATGAAAAACTGTTTTTT

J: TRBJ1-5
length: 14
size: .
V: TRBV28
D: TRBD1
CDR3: CASSPPLGTGVLHF
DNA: TGTGCCAGCAGTCCACCCCTAGGGACAGGGGTACTTCATTTT

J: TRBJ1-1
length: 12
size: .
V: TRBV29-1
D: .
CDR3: CSVRRLNTEAFF
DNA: TGCAGCGTTCGGCGGTTGAACACTGAAGCTTTCTTT

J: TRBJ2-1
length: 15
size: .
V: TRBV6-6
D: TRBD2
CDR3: CASSYSASGAGEQFF
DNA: TGTGCCAGCAGTTACTCGGCTAGCGGGGCGGGTGAGCAGTTCTTC

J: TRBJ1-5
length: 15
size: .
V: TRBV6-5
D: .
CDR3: CASSRGMAGDQPQHF
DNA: TGTGCCAGCAGTCGAGGGATGGCGGGCGATCAGCCCCAGCATTTT

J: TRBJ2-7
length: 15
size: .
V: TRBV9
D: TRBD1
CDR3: CASSVGQGNAYEQYF
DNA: TGTGCCAGCAGCGTAGGACAGGGAAACGCTTACGAGCAGTACTTC

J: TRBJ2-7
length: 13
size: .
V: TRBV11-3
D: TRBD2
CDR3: CASSLSGAYEQYF
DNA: TGTGCCAGCAGCCTCAGCGGGGCCTACGAGCAGTACTTC

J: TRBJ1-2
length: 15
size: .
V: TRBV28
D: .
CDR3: CASSFAPQGWEGYTF
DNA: TGTGCCAGCAGTTTCGCCCCCCAGGGGTGGGAAGGCTACACCTTC

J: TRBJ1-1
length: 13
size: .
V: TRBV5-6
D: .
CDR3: CASSPGRATEAFF
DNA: TGTGCCAGCAGCCCCGGGAGAGCCACTGAAGCTTTCTTT

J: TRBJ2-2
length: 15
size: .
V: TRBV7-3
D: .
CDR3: CASSLGAGNTGELFF
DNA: TGTGCCAGCAGCTTAGGAGCGGGGAACACCGGGGAGCTGTTTTTT

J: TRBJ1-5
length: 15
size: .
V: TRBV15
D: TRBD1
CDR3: CATSRPGTGVRAQHF
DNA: TGTGCCACCAGCAGACCCGGGACAGGCGTTAGGGCCCAGCATTTT

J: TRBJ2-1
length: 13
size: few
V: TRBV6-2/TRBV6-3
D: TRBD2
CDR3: CASSYSDSGKQFF
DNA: TGTGCCAGCAGTTACTCCGATAGCGGGAAGCAGTTCTTC

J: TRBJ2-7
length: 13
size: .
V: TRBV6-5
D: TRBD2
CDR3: CASTSSGNYEQYF
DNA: TGTGCCAGCACGTCGAGCGGGAACTACGAGCAGTACTTC